The next 3 T cell receptor beta chains were all read from a single sample in a study of identical twins. Each CDR3 protein is one row after TCRdb ran MiXCR on the 5' RACE reads. The repertoire holds roughly 700,000 distinct CDR3 sequences, under 9% seen once, with more than 0.75% in the top ten. The same data also contributed to another study, on yellow fever vaccine responses in identical twins.

Sample: PBMCs. The origin of the receptors is a woman aged 18-30 years in good health.

In this sample, this clonotype turned up a few times. The chain links TRBV6-2 or TRBV6-3 to TRBJ2-7, with D unclear. This CDR3 is built from 14 residues. Germline V gives CDR1 MNHEY, CDR2 SVGEGT. Deletions cut 2 bases from V and 5 bases from J, with 13 bases between. DNA for the CDR3: TGTGCCAGCAGTTACAATAGCCTTCCCGACGAGCAGTACTTC. Its protein is CASSYNSLPDEQYF.

This clonotype was counted only a few times. The chain carries TRBV7-9 and TRBJ1-4, with D perhaps matching TRBD1 (5 bases). The ends were cut back, 4 bases at V and 5 bases at J, with 11 bases in the middle. Germline CDR1 and CDR2: SEHNR and FQNEAQ (reference sequence). This CDR3 has 14 amino acids. The DNA for the CDR3 is TGTGCCAGCAGCTCCCGGGACTCGAATGAAAAACTGTTTTTT. Translated: CASSSRDSNEKLFF.

V gene TRBV7-2 combines with J gene TRBJ2-5, with D perhaps TRBD1 or TRBD2 (5 bases each). The V gene lost 5 bases and the J gene lost 9 bases, with 19 bases spanning the gap. This CDR3 has 14 amino acids. Germline values: CDR1 SGHTA, CDR2 FQGNSA. For the CDR3, the DNA is TGTGCCAGCAGCAAAGACGGGACCCTGGTGGCCCAGTACTTC. It encodes CASSKDGTLVAQYF.